This TCR beta chain appears in the sequencing data of a study of blood T cell repertoires in COVID-19. Across the study: The United States, Italy and Spain provided the acute and convalescent COVID-19 samples. PBMCs, B-cell-depleted T cells, or T cells were the source of the cDNA or gDNA that made up the material.

Enrolled during active infection, Seattle patients were then followed longitudinally. Per the original data handling: Estimation of nucleated cell counts was performed using reference gene primer amplification. The method was immunoSEQ multiplex PCR; TCRdb's version includes in-frame clones alone and lacks a portion of them. That table supplies the V and J calls and clone size; D and trimming were determined from the DNA. This repertoire shows 250,000 to 350,000 clones, approximately 84% found once; its top ten account for approximately 1.5%. The sample was peripheral blood. The sequence came from a human donor with COVID-19, enrolled during active disease. The donor label of this sample is uncertain.

Here the CDR3 reads CASSPRTGMNTEAFF. The CDR3 DNA is TGTGCCAGCAGCCCTAGGACAGGAATGAACACTGAAGCTTTCTTT. This chain uses TRBV5-4 with TRBJ1-1; TRBD1 aligns across 7 bases. J gave up 0 bases and V 4 bases, and 6 bases lay outside the gene matches. Germline CDR1 reads SGHNT; CDR2 reads YYREEE (reference sequence). This CDR3 comprises 15 residues.